The next 18 T cell receptor beta chains were all read from a single sample in a study of T-cell reconstitution after alpha-beta-depleted transplantation in children (dated by TCRdb to between 2015 and 2016). Library construction relied on PCR. Sequenced using an Illumina HiSeq 2500. To normalize quantification of the TCRbeta repertoire, the TCR libraries were built with molecular barcoding that relied on unique molecular identifiers. TCRdb reanalyzed the raw reads on its own, using fastp at Q25 for trimming and MiXCR for clone calling, and kept in-frame beta chains. Identical CDR3 proteins give one entry, which carries the most common genes and DNA. The table for this sample lists approximately 400,000 distinct CDR3 sequences; approximately 10% of them were counted only once. The ten largest clonotypes hold roughly 6% of the sample. The input for sequencing was PBMCs from the stem cell graft donor, taken from the stem cell graft. The receptors derive from a human donor who donated a stem cell graft to a child with acute myeloid leukemia.

This clonotype was seen ten or more times. This chain links TRBV29-1 with TRBJ2-2, with 7 positions matching TRBD1. Germline V gives CDR1 SQVTM, CDR2 ANQGSEA. Trimming at V came to 8 bases and at J to 4 bases, leaving 4 bases not matched to a gene. This CDR3 spans 12 amino acids. Here the CDR3 reads CSHRGGTGELFF. As DNA, the CDR3 is TGCAGCCACAGGGGCGGCACCGGGGAGCTGTTTTTT.

This clonotype was detected a few times. The chain joins TRBV7-8 to TRBJ2-5, with 12 bases aligning to TRBD2. The ends lost 5 bases at V and 3 bases at J; junction bases unmatched: 4. The CDR3 spans 15 residues. The germline V gene has CDR1 SGHVS and CDR2 FQNEAQ. This CDR3 is CASSPTSGGKETQYF. The CDR3 region has the DNA TGTGCCAGCAGCCCCACTAGCGGGGGGAAAGAGACCCAGTACTTC.

Many counts were recorded for this clonotype. This rearrangement joins TRBV5-1 to TRBJ2-7, with 9 bases fitting TRBD2. From germline, CDR1 is SGHRS and CDR2 YFSETQ. V shed 4 bases and J 3 bases; nucleotides not matched to a gene: 2. The CDR3 length is 13 residues. This CDR3 is CASSRAGGYEQYV. CDR3 DNA sequence: TGCGCCAGCAGCAGAGCGGGGGGCTACGAGCAGTACGTC.

This clonotype has a handful of counts. The gene calls are TRBV29-1 and TRBJ2-1, with D perhaps matching TRBD2 (6 bases). CDR1 SQVTM and CDR2 ANQGSEA come from the germline V gene. The CDR3 is made up of 12 amino acids. V dropped 3 bases and J dropped 9 bases, with 12 bases sitting between them. The CDR3 region is CSVDRGTGEQFF. CDR3 in DNA: TGCAGCGTTGATCGCGGGACCGGTGAGCAGTTCTTC.

This clonotype was observed a handful of times. A much larger clone differs by one base, so this may be a read error. This rearrangement joins TRBV7-2 to TRBJ2-5, with D unresolved. Germline-derived CDR1 and CDR2 are SGHTA and FQGNSA. CDR3 length equals 11 residues. Trimming shortened V by 8 bases and J by 2 bases, and 6 bases separated the two germline ends. The CDR3 sequence is CASGQQETQYF. Here the CDR3 DNA reads TGTGCCAGCGGCCAACAAGAGACCCAGTACTTC.

There are many counts of this clonotype. V usage is TRBV12-3 or TRBV12-4 and J usage is TRBJ2-2; the D is unclear. V gave up 3 bases and J gave up 5 bases, with 13 bases separating them. This CDR3 is 15 amino acids long. The CDR3 loop reads CASSLWLTTTGELFF. In DNA, the CDR3 is TGTGCCAGCAGTTTGTGGCTAACCACGACCGGGGAGCTGTTTTTT.

The chain joins TRBV27 to TRBJ2-7; 8 bases align to TRBD1. Germline trimming cut 6 bases from V and 6 bases from J; bases unmatched to any gene: 13. In germline, CDR1 is MNHEY, CDR2 SMNVEV (reference sequence). The CDR3 is 15 amino acids. Written as DNA, the CDR3 is TGTGCCAGCAGCCTCTTCTCCGGGACAGGAGTCGAGCAGTACTTC. Translating gives CASSLFSGTGVEQYF.

This clonotype was seen many times. The chain carries TRBV5-1 and TRBJ2-7; perhaps TRBD1 as D (6 bases). V was trimmed by 8 bases and J by 2 bases, leaving 17 bases between them. The CDR3 runs to 14 residues. CDR1 and CDR2 (germline): SGHRS, YFSETQ. In DNA, the CDR3 is TGCGCCAGATGGACAAACAGGGCCACCTACGAGCAGTACGTC. This sequence encodes CARWTNRATYEQYV.

The table lists this clonotype with many counts. The chain couples TRBV25-1 to TRBJ2-3, with D possibly matching TRBD2 (6 bases). The V gene's germline CDR1 is MGHDK and CDR2 SYGVNS. Trimming removed 2 bases from V and 4 bases from J, with 16 bases in between. This CDR3 has 16 residues. CDR3 nucleotides: TGTGCCAGCAGTGAAAAACGGGAGTCCAACCCAGATACGCAGTATTTT. Amino acid sequence: CASSEKRESNPDTQYF.

This clonotype occurred many times. This rearrangement joins TRBV5-1 to TRBJ2-2; D gene unclear. The V end was cut by 3 bases, the J end by 5 bases, with 8 bases between. The CDR3 is 13 residues long. The germline CDR1 and CDR2 sequences are SGHRS and YFSETQ. In nucleotides, the CDR3 is TGCGCCAGCAGCTCGAAATTAACCGGGGAGCTGTTTTTT. The encoded protein is CASSSKLTGELFF.

The CDR3 sequence is CSAQIGWQGNTEAFF. CDR3 nucleotides: TGCAGTGCTCAAATAGGGTGGCAGGGAAACACTGAAGCTTTCTTT. This chain connects TRBV20-1 to TRBJ1-1; tentative D call: TRBD1 (5 bases). Germline CDR1 DFQATT, CDR2 SNEGSKA (reference sequence). The CDR3 extends over 15 amino acids. V lost 5 bases and J 2 bases, leaving 18 bases between the germline ends.

The chain is built from TRBV7-2 and TRBJ2-7; 9 nucleotides match TRBD1. The CDR3 extends over 13 amino acids. In germline, CDR1 is SGHTA, CDR2 FQGNSA. Trimming cost V 8 bases and J 4 bases; bases outside gene matches: 6. The DNA of the CDR3 is TGTGCCAGCGGTTGGGACAGGGCATACGAGCAGTACGTC. This translates into CASGWDRAYEQYV.

This clonotype was seen many times. The V call is TRBV29-1, the J call TRBJ2-1; D unclear. V lost 1 base and J lost 8, with 18 bases in between. Germline V gene sequence: CDR1 SQVTM, CDR2 ANQGSEA. This CDR3 comprises 15 residues. CDR3 residues: CSVEALVARYDEQFF. For the CDR3, the DNA is TGCAGCGTTGAAGCCTTGGTCGCCAGGTACGATGAGCAGTTCTTC.

This clonotype was detected a few times. The chain is built from TRBV12-3 or TRBV12-4 and TRBJ2-6; TRBD1 matches at 7 bases. V gave up 2 bases and J gave up 0 bases; unmatched junction bases: 4. The CDR3 has 17 residues. CDR3 coding DNA: TGTGCCAGCAGTTTAACGGGACAGAGCTCTGGGGCCAACGTCCTGACTTTC. Its translation is CASSLTGQSSGANVLTF.

This clonotype was counted between two and nine times. The V gene is TRBV20-1, the J gene TRBJ1-5; D ambiguous. Trimming shortened V by 2 bases and J by 2 bases, and 16 bases separated the two germline ends. CDR1 is DFQATT and CDR2 is SNEGSKA in the germline V gene (reference sequence). The CDR3 spans 16 residues. CDR3 loop: CSARRPGNHGNQPQHF. The CDR3 region has the DNA TGCAGTGCTAGAAGACCGGGAAACCACGGCAATCAGCCCCAGCATTTT.

This chain uses TRBV20-1 with TRBJ2-1, with D perhaps matching TRBD2 (7 bases). The V gene lost 3 bases and the J gene lost 7 bases, with 10 bases spanning the gap. CDR1 and CDR2 from the germline V gene are DFQATT and SNEGSKA (reference sequence). CDR3 size: 12 residues. CDR3 amino acids: CSARRGGNEQFF. CDR3 sequence (DNA): TGCAGTGCTAGGAGGGGGGGAAATGAGCAGTTCTTC.

The J gene is TRBJ2-3, the V gene TRBV9, with D possibly TRBD2 on 6 matching bases. Between the trimmed V and J ends, which lost 0 bases and 3 bases, there was a span of 11 bases. Germline V gives CDR1 SGDLS, CDR2 YYNGEE. There are 15 residues in the CDR3. The CDR3 nucleotides are TGTGCCAGCAGCGTAGTGTCAGGAGGGACAGATACGCAGTATTTT. Protein product: CASSVVSGGTDTQYF.

This clonotype has at least ten counts. This sequence joins TRBV7-2 and TRBJ2-7; D gene unclear. Trimming removed 5 bases at V and 7 bases at J, with 12 bases between. Germline CDR1 SGHTA, CDR2 FQGNSA. CDR3 length: 12 residues. CDR3 coding DNA: TGTGCCAGCAGCCCGCTGGGTGGAGAGCAGTACTTC. Encoded protein: CASSPLGGEQYF.